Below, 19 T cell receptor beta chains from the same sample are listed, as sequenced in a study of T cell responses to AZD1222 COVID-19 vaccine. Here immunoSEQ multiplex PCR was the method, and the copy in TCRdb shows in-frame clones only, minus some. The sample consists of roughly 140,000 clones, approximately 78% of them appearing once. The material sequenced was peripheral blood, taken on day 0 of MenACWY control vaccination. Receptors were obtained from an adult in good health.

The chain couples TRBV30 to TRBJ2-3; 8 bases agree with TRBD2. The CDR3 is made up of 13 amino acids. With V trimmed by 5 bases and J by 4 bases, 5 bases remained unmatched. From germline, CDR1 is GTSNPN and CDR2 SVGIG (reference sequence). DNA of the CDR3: TGTGCCTGGGGGACTAGATTGGCAGATACGCAGTATTTT. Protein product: CAWGTRLADTQYF.

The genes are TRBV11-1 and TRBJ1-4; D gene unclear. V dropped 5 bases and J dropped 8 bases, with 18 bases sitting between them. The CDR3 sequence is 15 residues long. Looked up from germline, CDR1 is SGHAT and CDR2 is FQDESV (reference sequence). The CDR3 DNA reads TGTGCCAGCAGCATCGACGGAAGCCCAGGAGAAAAACTGTTTTTT. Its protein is CASSIDGSPGEKLFF.

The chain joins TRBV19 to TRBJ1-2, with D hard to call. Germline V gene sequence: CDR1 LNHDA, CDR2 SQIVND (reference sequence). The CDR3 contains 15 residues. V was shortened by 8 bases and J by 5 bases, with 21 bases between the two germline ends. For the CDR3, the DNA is TGTGCCAGTTCTGGGCCCGGGCAGATAGAATATGGCTACACCTTC. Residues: CASSGPGQIEYGYTF.

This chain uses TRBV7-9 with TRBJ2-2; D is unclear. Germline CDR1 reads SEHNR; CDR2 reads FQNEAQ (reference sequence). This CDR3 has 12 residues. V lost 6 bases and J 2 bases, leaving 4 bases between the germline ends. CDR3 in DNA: TGTGCCAGCAGTTCAAACACCGGGGAGCTGTTTTTT. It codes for CASSSNTGELFF.

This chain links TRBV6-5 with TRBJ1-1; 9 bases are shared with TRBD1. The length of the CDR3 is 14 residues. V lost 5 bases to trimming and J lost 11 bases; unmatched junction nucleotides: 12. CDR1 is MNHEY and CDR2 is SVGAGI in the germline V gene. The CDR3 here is CASSTAGTGYMAFF. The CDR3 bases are TGTGCCAGCAGTACGGCAGGGACAGGGTACATGGCTTTCTTT.

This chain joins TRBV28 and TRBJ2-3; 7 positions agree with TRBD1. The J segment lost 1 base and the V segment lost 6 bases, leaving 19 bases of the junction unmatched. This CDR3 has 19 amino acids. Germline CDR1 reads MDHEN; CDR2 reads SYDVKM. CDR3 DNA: TGTGCCAGCAGAATCAGTAGAGGGGGCGAGGGAGAAGGCACAGATACGCAGTATTTT. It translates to CASRISRGGEGEGTDTQYF.

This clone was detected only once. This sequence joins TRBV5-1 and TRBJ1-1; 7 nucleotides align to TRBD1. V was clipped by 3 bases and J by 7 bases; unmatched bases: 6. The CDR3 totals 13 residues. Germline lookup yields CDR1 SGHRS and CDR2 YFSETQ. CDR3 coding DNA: TGCGCCAGCAGCTCGGGACAGCTAGGTGAAGCTTTCTTT. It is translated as CASSSGQLGEAFF.

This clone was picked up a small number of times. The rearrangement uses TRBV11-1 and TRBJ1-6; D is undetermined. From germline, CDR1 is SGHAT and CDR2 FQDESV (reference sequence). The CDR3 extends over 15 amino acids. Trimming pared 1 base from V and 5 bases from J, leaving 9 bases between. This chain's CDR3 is CASSLERSDNSPLHF. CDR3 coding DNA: TGTGCCAGCAGCTTAGAGAGGAGCGATAATTCACCCCTCCACTTT.

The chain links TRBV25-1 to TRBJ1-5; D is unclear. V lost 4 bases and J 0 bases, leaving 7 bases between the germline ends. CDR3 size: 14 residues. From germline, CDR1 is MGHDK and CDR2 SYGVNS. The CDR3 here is CASSGRTSNQPQHF. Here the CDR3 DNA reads TGTGCCAGCAGTGGGCGGACTAGCAATCAGCCCCAGCATTTT.

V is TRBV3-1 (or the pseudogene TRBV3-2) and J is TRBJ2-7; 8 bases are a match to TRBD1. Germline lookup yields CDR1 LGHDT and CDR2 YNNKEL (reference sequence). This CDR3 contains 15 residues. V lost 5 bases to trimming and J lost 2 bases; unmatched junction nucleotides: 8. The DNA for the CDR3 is TGTGCCAGCAGCTCCGGACAGGGTGGCACCTACGAGCAGTACTTC. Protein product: CASSSGQGGTYEQYF.

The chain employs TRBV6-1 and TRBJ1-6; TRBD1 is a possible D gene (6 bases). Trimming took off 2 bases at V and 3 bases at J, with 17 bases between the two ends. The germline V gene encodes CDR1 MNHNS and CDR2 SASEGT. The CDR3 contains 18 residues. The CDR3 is CASSERFIGQNYNSPLHF. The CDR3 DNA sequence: TGTGCCAGCAGTGAAAGATTTATTGGACAGAACTATAATTCACCCCTCCACTTT.

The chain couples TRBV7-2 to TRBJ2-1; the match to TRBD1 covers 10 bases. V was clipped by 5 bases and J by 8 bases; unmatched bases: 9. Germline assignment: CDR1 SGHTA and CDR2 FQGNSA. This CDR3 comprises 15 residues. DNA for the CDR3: TGTGCCAGCAGCCGCGGACAGGGGGGGTACGATGAGCAGTTCTTC. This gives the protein CASSRGQGGYDEQFF.

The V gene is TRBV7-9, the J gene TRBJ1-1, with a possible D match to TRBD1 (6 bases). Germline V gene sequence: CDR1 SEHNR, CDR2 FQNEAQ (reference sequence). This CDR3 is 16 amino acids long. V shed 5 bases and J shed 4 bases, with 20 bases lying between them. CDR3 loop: CASSRPGGGGVTEAFF. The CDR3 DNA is TGTGCCAGCAGCCGACCCGGTGGGGGGGGCGTCACTGAAGCTTTCTTT.

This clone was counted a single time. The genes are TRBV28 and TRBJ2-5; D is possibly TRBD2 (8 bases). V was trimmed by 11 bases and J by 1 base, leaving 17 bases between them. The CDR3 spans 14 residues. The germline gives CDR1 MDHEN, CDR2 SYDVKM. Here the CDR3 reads CALGGGGIQETQYF. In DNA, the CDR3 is TGTGCCCTAGGGGGCGGGGGGATCCAAGAGACCCAGTACTTC.

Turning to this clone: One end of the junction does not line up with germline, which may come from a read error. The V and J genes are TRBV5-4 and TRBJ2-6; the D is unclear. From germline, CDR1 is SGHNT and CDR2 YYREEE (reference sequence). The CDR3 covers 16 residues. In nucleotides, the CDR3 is TGTGCCAGCAGCTGGGGATCATTCTCTGGGACCAACGTCCTGACTTTC. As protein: CASSWGSFSGTNVLTF.

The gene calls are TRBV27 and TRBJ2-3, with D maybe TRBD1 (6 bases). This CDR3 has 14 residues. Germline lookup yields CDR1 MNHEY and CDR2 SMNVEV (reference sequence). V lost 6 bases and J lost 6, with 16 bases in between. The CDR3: CASSPRTVGDTQYF. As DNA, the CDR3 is TGTGCCAGCAGCCCCCGGACAGTGGGCGATACGCAGTATTTT.

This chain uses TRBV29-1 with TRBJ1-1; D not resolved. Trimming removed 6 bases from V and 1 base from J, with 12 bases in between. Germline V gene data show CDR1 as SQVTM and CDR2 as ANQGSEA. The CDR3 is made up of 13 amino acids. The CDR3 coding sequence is TGCAGCGTCCTGGGCAGGAAGAACACTGAAGCTTTCTTT. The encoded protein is CSVLGRKNTEAFF.

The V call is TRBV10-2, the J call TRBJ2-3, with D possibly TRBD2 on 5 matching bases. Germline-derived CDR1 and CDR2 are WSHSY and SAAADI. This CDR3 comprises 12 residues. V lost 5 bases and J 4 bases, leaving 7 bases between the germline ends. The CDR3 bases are TGCGCCAGCAGTAGCGGCTCAGATACGCAGTATTTT. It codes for CASSSGSDTQYF.

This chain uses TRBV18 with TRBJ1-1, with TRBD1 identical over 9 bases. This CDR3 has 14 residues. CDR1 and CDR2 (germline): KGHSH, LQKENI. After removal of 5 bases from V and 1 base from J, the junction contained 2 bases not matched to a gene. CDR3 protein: CASSEGQGNTEAFF. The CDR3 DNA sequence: TGTGCCAGCTCAGAGGGACAGGGGAACACTGAAGCTTTCTTT.